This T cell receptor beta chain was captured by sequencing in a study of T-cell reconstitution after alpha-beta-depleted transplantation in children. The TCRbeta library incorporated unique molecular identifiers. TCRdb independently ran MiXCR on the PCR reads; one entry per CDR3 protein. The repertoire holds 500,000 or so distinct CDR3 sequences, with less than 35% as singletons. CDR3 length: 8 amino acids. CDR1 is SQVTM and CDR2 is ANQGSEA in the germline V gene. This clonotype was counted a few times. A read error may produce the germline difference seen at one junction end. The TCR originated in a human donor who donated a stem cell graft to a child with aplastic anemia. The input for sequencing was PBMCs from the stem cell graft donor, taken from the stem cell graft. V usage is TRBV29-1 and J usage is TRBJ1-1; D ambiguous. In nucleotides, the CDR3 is TGCAGCGTCCCTGAGGCTTTCTTT. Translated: CSVPEAFF.